Following are 7 T cell receptor beta chains from one sample sequenced in a study of T cell repertoires in cytomegalovirus infection. TCRdb processed the reads anew with MiXCR; each CDR3 protein has one entry. The table lists 180,000 or so distinct CDR3 sequences, approximately 17% of them singletons. The sample taken for sequencing was CD8+ T cells from PBMCs. The receptors originated from a human donor in good health (CMV status not recorded). Some clones in this sample may be carry-over from other donors' samples.

This clonotype was seen a few times. This rearrangement joins TRBV28 to TRBJ2-2; D unclear. The V end was cut by 6 bases, the J end by 5 bases, with 7 bases between. CDR1 MDHEN and CDR2 SYDVKM come from the germline V gene. The CDR3 length is 12 residues. DNA for the CDR3: TGTGCCAGCAGCCTAAAGACCGGGGAGCTGTTTTTT. Translation gives CASSLKTGELFF.

The chain joins TRBV12-3 or TRBV12-4 to TRBJ2-3; D is uncertain. V was trimmed by 10 bases and J by 2 bases, leaving 10 bases between them. The CDR3 sequence is 12 residues long. CDR3 DNA: TGTGCCACCCTTGACGTCACAGATACGCAGTATTTT. Its translation is CATLDVTDTQYF.

The genes are TRBV6-2 or TRBV6-3 and TRBJ2-3, with TRBD1 matching 8 bases. The V gene end was trimmed by 2 bases and the J gene end by 3 bases; junction bases not matched to a gene: 4. The germline V gene encodes CDR1 MNHEY and CDR2 SVGEGT. The CDR3 extends over 15 amino acids. As DNA, the CDR3 is TGTGCCAGCAGTTACAATCAGGGGGCAACAGATACGCAGTATTTT. Translated: CASSYNQGATDTQYF.

The chain recombines TRBV6-2 or TRBV6-3 with TRBJ1-1; 7 positions agree with TRBD1. The CDR3 runs 13 residues. V was clipped by 2 bases and J by 6 bases; unmatched bases: 3. Germline lookup yields CDR1 MNHEY and CDR2 SVGEGT. CDR3 sequence: CASSYQGVAEAFF. For the CDR3, the DNA is TGTGCCAGCAGTTACCAGGGGGTAGCTGAAGCTTTCTTT.

This CDR3 reads CSARDLQGGDGELFF. In DNA, the CDR3 is TGCAGTGCTAGAGATCTACAGGGAGGAGACGGGGAGCTGTTTTTT. V gene TRBV20-1 combines with J gene TRBJ2-2, with D possibly being TRBD1 or TRBD2 (6 bases each). This CDR3 has 15 amino acids. The V end was cut by 0 bases, the J end by 7 bases, with 15 bases between. From germline, CDR1 is DFQATT and CDR2 SNEGSKA (reference sequence).

The chain is built from TRBV5-4 and TRBJ2-3; possible D gene TRBD2, 5 bases. Germline-derived CDR1 and CDR2 are SGHNT and YYREEE (reference sequence). The V end was cut by 6 bases, the J end by 6 bases, with 14 bases between. The CDR3 is made up of 13 amino acids. Here the CDR3 DNA reads TGTGCCAGCAAGGGAGACCAGCGGGATACGCAGTATTTT. Protein: CASKGDQRDTQYF.

This clonotype was observed a handful of times. This chain connects TRBV4-1 to TRBJ1-2; perhaps TRBD1 as D (5 bases). The CDR3 totals 15 residues. The germline V gene encodes CDR1 MGHRA and CDR2 YSYEKL. V was pared by 3 bases and J by 2 bases, with 13 bases between. CDR3 nucleotide sequence: TGCGCCAGCAGCCATCCGATTCAGGGAAACTATGGCTACACCTTC. Its translation is CASSHPIQGNYGYTF.